Described below is a single TCR beta chain sequence and its context. cDNA came from approximately 0.5 to 1 ug RNA primed by random hexamers. Each CDR3 protein gets one entry after TCRdb re-called the immunoSEQ multiplex PCR reads with MiXCR. The table lists some 160,000 distinct CDR3 sequences, 94% of them singletons. This record belongs to a study of CD8 T cells in Susac syndrome. Trimming cost V 4 bases and J 5 bases, with 4 bases left between them. Germline V gene data show CDR1 as SGHDT and CDR2 as YYEEEE. The length of the CDR3 is 11 residues. This TCR was recovered from a human donor with Susac syndrome. The rearrangement uses TRBV5-6 and TRBJ2-1; no clear D. The sample comprised CD4+ T cells from PBMCs. The chain's CDR3 is CASSQHNEQFF. The CDR3 DNA reads as TGTGCCAGCAGCCAGCACAATGAGCAGTTCTTC.